Listed below are T cell receptor beta chains from one sample, sequenced in a study of cytomegalovirus exposure and HLA in healthy donors. The method was immunoSEQ multiplex PCR; TCRdb's version includes in-frame clones alone and lacks a portion of them. The data show roughly 70,000 clones, just over 75% seen once. Sequencing was done on a sample of PBMCs. All receptors come from a man aged 45-65 years in good health and CMV-seronegative. The CDR3 runs from the conserved cysteine through the conserved F or W. A D gene is named only where the DNA matches it firmly. Clone size is not always given. Where it is, it says once, few, many or a class for expanded clones.

clone_size	j_call	cdr3_length	d_call	v_call	cdr3_aa	cdr3_nt
few	TRBJ1-1	12	.	TRBV19	CASSGWGGEAFF	TGTGCCAGTAGTGGTTGGGGAGGTGAAGCTTTCTTT
few	TRBJ1-5	14	.	TRBV5-6	CASSLWGLIQPQHF	TGTGCCAGCAGCTTGTGGGGACTGATTCAGCCCCAGCATTTT
.	TRBJ2-3	15	.	TRBV30	CAWSVQSTSTDTQYF	TGTGCCTGGAGTGTACAGTCTACTAGCACAGATACGCAGTATTTT
once	TRBJ2-1	15	.	TRBV4-1	CASSFSGSSYNEQFF	TGCGCCAGCAGCTTTAGCGGAAGCTCCTACAATGAGCAGTTCTTC
.	TRBJ1-1	12	TRBD1	TRBV29-1	CSVEAGGHEAFF	TGCAGCGTTGAGGCAGGGGGCCATGAAGCTTTCTTT
.	TRBJ1-1	15	.	TRBV7-2	CASSASPGQNTEAFF	TGTGCCAGCAGCGCCTCCCCGGGACAGAACACTGAAGCTTTCTTT
.	TRBJ2-1	14	.	TRBV11-3	CASSLDRLVNEQFF	TGTGCCAGCAGCTTAGATCGGCTAGTCAATGAGCAGTTCTTC
.	TRBJ2-7	17	TRBD1	TRBV10-3	CAISESLTGASSYEQYF	TGTGCCATCAGTGAAAGCCTGACAGGGGCTAGCTCCTACGAGCAGTACTTC
.	TRBJ1-2	13	.	TRBV7-2	CASSWTLQGGYTF	TGTGCCAGCAGCTGGACCCTTCAGGGAGGCTACACCTTC
.	TRBJ1-1	13	.	TRBV14	CASSQGSGTEAFF	TGTGCCAGCAGCCAAGGGAGCGGTACTGAAGCTTTCTTT
.	TRBJ2-1	12	.	TRBV29-1	CSVDRQGNEQFF	TGCAGCGTTGATCGGCAGGGCAATGAGCAGTTCTTC
.	TRBJ2-3	14	.	TRBV4-1	CASSRGGAEDTQYF	TGCGCCAGCAGCCGCGGGGGCGCTGAGGATACGCAGTATTTT
.	TRBJ2-7	15	TRBD1	TRBV4-2	CASSQTGTGGWEQYF	TGTGCCAGCAGCCAGACGGGTACAGGGGGCTGGGAGCAGTACTTC
.	TRBJ1-3	13	TRBD1	TRBV27	CASSLYRGNTIYF	TGTGCCAGCAGTTTATACAGGGGGAACACCATATATTTT
.	TRBJ1-1	12	.	TRBV9	CASSVGLTEAFF	TGTGCCAGCAGCGTAGGGCTCACTGAAGCTTTCTTT
.	TRBJ2-1	13	.	TRBV29-1	CSVEGYPLNEQFF	TGCAGCGTTGAAGGCTACCCCCTGAATGAGCAGTTCTTC
.	TRBJ2-3	16	TRBD2	TRBV29-1	CSVTKDGTSFTDTQYF	TGCAGCGTCACCAAGGACGGGACTAGCTTCACAGATACGCAGTATTTT
.	TRBJ2-4	15	.	TRBV6-5	CASSSYQAGQNIQYF	TGTGCCAGCAGTAGCTACCAGGCGGGCCAAAACATTCAGTACTTC
.	TRBJ1-4	13	.	TRBV29-1	CSVGRETNEKLFF	TGCAGCGTTGGCAGGGAAACTAATGAAAAACTGTTTTTT
.	TRBJ1-2	14	.	TRBV6-5	CASSYLGGDYGYTF	TGTGCCAGCAGTTACTTAGGGGGGGACTATGGCTACACCTTC
few	TRBJ2-7	15	TRBD1	TRBV6-5	CASSLWTGKTYEQYF	TGTGCCAGCAGTCTTTGGACAGGGAAAACCTACGAGCAGTACTTC
.	TRBJ1-6	13	TRBD1	TRBV2	CASTGTGTSPLHF	TGTGCCAGCACCGGGACAGGGACTTCACCCCTCCACTTT
few	TRBJ2-2	17	TRBD2	TRBV9	CASSVGPAGDFSGELFF	TGTGCCAGCAGCGTAGGCCCAGCGGGAGACTTTAGTGGGGAGCTGTTTTTT
.	TRBJ1-5	13	TRBD1	TRBV11-2	CASRTGEHQPQHF	TGTGCTTCAAGGACAGGGGAGCATCAGCCCCAGCATTTT
.	TRBJ1-1	14	.	TRBV10-3	CAISAGVSNTEAFF	TGTGCCATCAGTGCGGGGGTCTCGAACACTGAAGCTTTCTTT
.	TRBJ2-2	14	.	TRBV28	CASSLKGGTGELFF	TGTGCCAGCAGTTTAAAGGGGGGGACCGGGGAGCTGTTTTTT
.	TRBJ1-2	13	.	TRBV5-1	CASSLEGVYGYTF	TGCGCCAGCAGCTTAGAGGGGGTTTATGGCTACACCTTC
once	TRBJ1-1	15	TRBD1	TRBV7-3	CASRFQGAVNTEAFF	TGTGCCAGCAGATTCCAGGGGGCTGTGAACACTGAAGCTTTCTTT
.	TRBJ1-2	13	.	TRBV7-2	CASSFRGSYGYTF	TGTGCCAGCAGCTTTAGGGGGTCCTATGGCTACACCTTC
.	TRBJ2-7	13	.	TRBV5-1	CASSPLEDYEQYF	TGCGCCAGCAGCCCGTTGGAGGACTACGAGCAGTACTTC